This T cell receptor beta chain comes out of a study of response to subunit inactivated influenza vaccine. CDR1 and CDR2 (germline): MGHRA, YSYEKL. CDR3 length: 14 residues. Between the trimmed V and J ends, which lost 0 bases and 6 bases, there was a span of 10 bases. MiXCR, applied by TCRdb to the RT-PCR reads, yields one record per CDR3 protein. There are approximately 250,000 distinct CDR3 sequences in the sample; more than 9% occur only once, and approximately 8.4% lies in the top ten. This clonotype was found a few times. Antigen: not known. Findings of the study overall: It was the authors' suggestion that each seasonal influenza vaccination recruits few new T cells.

The starting material was non-naive T cells sorted from PBMCs, obtained about 14 days before vaccination. V is TRBV4-1 and J is TRBJ2-3, with unresolved D. The clonotype comes from a man aged 50-60 years who received an inactivated influenza vaccine. For the CDR3, the DNA is TGCGCCAGCAGCCAAGATTGGGGTATCGATACGCAGTATTTT. This sequence encodes CASSQDWGIDTQYF.